This passage covers 13 T cell receptor beta chains from one sample sequenced in a study of spatial heterogeneity in lung cancer. Time point meaning: blood at routine non-recurrence follow-up after resection. Unsorted whole RNA from tumor, nontumor lung or frozen PBMC underwent sequencing. MiXCR was run by TCRdb on the 5' RACE reads, yielding one entry per CDR3 protein. The data show some 120,000 distinct CDR3 sequences, 12% seen once. Sample: PBMCs, taken at follow-up. Receptor source: a male donor with early-stage non-small cell lung cancer.

This clonotype was found a few times. J is TRBJ2-4 and V is TRBV4-1; a weak D match, TRBD2 (6 bases). The CDR3 length is 16 residues. Germline V gene data show CDR1 as MGHRA and CDR2 as YSYEKL. V gave up 0 bases and J gave up 1 base, with 10 bases separating them. In DNA form, the CDR3 reads TGCGCCAGCAGCCAAGATCCGGGACTGGCCAAAAACATTCAGTACTTC. Translated: CASSQDPGLAKNIQYF.

The chain has TRBV20-1 and TRBJ1-2; D perhaps matches TRBD1 (6 bases). V lost 0 bases and J lost 8, with 25 bases in between. Germline CDR1 and CDR2: DFQATT and SNEGSKA (reference sequence). CDR3 length: 17 amino acids. CDR3 sequence: CSARDIVQGAGISGYTF. CDR3 bases: TGCAGTGCTAGAGACATAGTACAGGGCGCGGGGATTTCAGGCTACACCTTC.

This clonotype was recorded at least ten times. J is TRBJ2-1 and V is TRBV11-2; 12 bases map to TRBD2. This CDR3 spans 16 amino acids. J was trimmed by 8 bases and V by 0 bases; bases with no gene match: 5. Germline CDR1 is SGHAT and CDR2 is FQNNGV. CDR3 bases: TGTGCCAGCAGCTTAGAACGACTAGCGGGGGCCCATGAGCAGTTCTTC. Protein sequence: CASSLERLAGAHEQFF.

This rearrangement joins TRBV10-2 to TRBJ1-2; 11 nucleotides line up with TRBD1. Germline CDR1 and CDR2: WSHSY and SAAADI. CDR3 size: 15 residues. V gave up 7 bases and J gave up 4 bases; unmatched junction bases: 8. The CDR3 bases are TGCGCCAGCACCCCTGGGACAGGGGGACGCTATGGCTACACCTTC. Translation gives CASTPGTGGRYGYTF.

This clonotype has at least ten counts. The rearrangement links TRBV5-5 to TRBJ1-2; D is ambiguous. Trimming stripped 0 bases from V and 0 bases from J, with 9 bases between. The CDR3 contains 15 residues. Germline-derived CDR1 and CDR2 are SGHKS and YYEKEE (reference sequence). The CDR3 DNA reads as TGTGCCAGCAGCTTGGTTTCAGAGCCTAACTATGGCTACACCTTC. Translating gives CASSLVSEPNYGYTF.

The chain couples TRBV6-2 or TRBV6-3 to TRBJ1-5; the match to TRBD1 covers 7 bases. The CDR3 totals 15 residues. V lost 8 bases and J lost 4; bases outside the gene matches: 11. The germline CDR1 and CDR2 sequences are MNHEY and SVGEGT. The CDR3 protein is CASCLGQARNQPQHF. The CDR3 bases are TGTGCCAGCTGCCTCGGACAGGCCAGAAATCAGCCCCAGCATTTT.

This chain connects TRBV6-5 to TRBJ2-3, with a possible D match to TRBD2 (6 bases). Per germline, CDR1 MNHEY and CDR2 SVGAGI. The CDR3 is 14 residues long. Trimming pared 4 bases from V and 7 bases from J, leaving 15 bases between. The CDR3 nucleotides are TGTGCCAGCAGTTTGAACGGGGGACCGAATACGCAGTATTTT. Its protein is CASSLNGGPNTQYF.

The table lists this clonotype with many counts. The chain is built from TRBV12-3 or TRBV12-4 and TRBJ2-5; no clear D. Trimming left V 7 bases short and J 5 bases short, with 17 bases between. The CDR3 contains 14 residues. This chain's CDR3 is CASMNNAATETQYF. The DNA for the CDR3 is TGTGCCAGCATGAATAATGCAGCGACGGAGACCCAGTACTTC.

This clonotype was seen at least ten times. V and J are TRBV4-2 and TRBJ2-1, with no clear D. The V end was cut by 0 bases, the J end by 6 bases, with 6 bases between. Germline-derived CDR1 and CDR2 are LGHNA and YNFKEQ. The CDR3 spans 13 residues. The CDR3 DNA follows: TGTGCCAGCAGCCAAGAAGAAGGCAATGAGCAGTTCTTC. Amino acid sequence: CASSQEEGNEQFF.

V usage is TRBV24-1 and J usage is TRBJ2-3, with D maybe TRBD2 (7 bases). This CDR3 spans 17 amino acids. V dropped 9 bases and J dropped 0 bases, with 21 bases sitting between them. The germline V gene has CDR1 KGHDR and CDR2 SFDVKD. The CDR3 nucleotides read TGTGCCACCTCTGGCCGAAGGGGCGGGGGCAGCACAGATACGCAGTATTTT. It translates to CATSGRRGGGSTDTQYF.

V is TRBV27 and J is TRBJ2-5, with no clear D. Germline CDR1 is MNHEY and CDR2 is SMNVEV (reference sequence). V lost 7 bases, J lost 5 bases, and 8 bases lay in between. The CDR3 spans 11 residues. DNA for the CDR3: TGTGCCAGCACCTCGAGGGAGACCCAGTACTTC. It yields the protein CASTSRETQYF.

This clonotype has ten or more counts. This rearrangement joins TRBV7-9 to TRBJ1-2; D unclear. CDR3 length equals 14 residues. The ends were cut back, 5 bases at V and 6 bases at J, with 16 bases in the middle. Germline CDR1 reads SEHNR; CDR2 reads FQNEAQ (reference sequence). DNA of the CDR3: TGTGCCAGCAGCCCCCGGGCCCGGAGGCATGGCTACACCTTC. Translation gives CASSPRARRHGYTF. The variable domain in full, completed from reference TRBV7-9 and TRBJ1-2, reads DTGVSQNPRHKITKRGQNVTFRCDPISEHNRLYWYRQTLGQGPEFLTYFQNEAQLEKSRLLSDRFSAERPKGSFSTLEIQRTEQGDSAMYLCASSPRARRHGYTFGSGTRLTVV.

The chain links TRBV6-5 to TRBJ2-7; D remains unclear. The V gene lost 10 bases and the J gene lost 6 bases, with 19 bases spanning the gap. Germline V gene sequence: CDR1 MNHEY, CDR2 SVGAGI. The CDR3 is 13 residues long. The CDR3 region has the DNA TGTGCCACTGTTAGGACGGAGATTGGCGAGCAGTACTTC. Translation: CATVRTEIGEQYF.